Listed below are T cell receptor beta chains from one sample, sequenced in a study of cytomegalovirus exposure and HLA in healthy donors. Data came from immunoSEQ multiplex PCR; TCRdb stores just in-frame clones and leaves some out. The sample lists around 85,000 clones, approximately 80% occurring once. Sequencing used PBMCs. The source is a man aged 50 to 60 in good health and CMV-seropositive. Both conserved end residues are part of each CDR3. A D gene is named only where the DNA matches it firmly. Rows give clone size only sometimes, using once, few, many, or a class for an expanded clone.

J gene	clone size	V gene	D gene	CDR3 protein	CDR3 DNA
TRBJ2-5	-	TRBV27	TRBD1	CASSLGQGGEQYF	TGTGCCAGCAGTCTGGGACAGGGCGGGGAGCAGTACTTC
TRBJ2-1	-	TRBV5-6	-	CASSLGGSSYNEQFF	TGTGCCAGCAGCTTGGGTGGGAGCTCCTACAATGAGCAGTTCTTC
TRBJ2-1	-	TRBV2	TRBD2	CASSERWRAGLAGGHEQFF	TGTGCCAGCAGTGAAAGGTGGAGAGCGGGACTAGCGGGAGGGCATGAGCAGTTCTTC
TRBJ2-1	-	TRBV18	-	CASSRQGLGNEQFF	TGTGCCAGCTCCCGACAGGGACTGGGGAATGAGCAGTTCTTC
TRBJ2-1	-	TRBV19	TRBD2	CASSPTSGRSGNEQFF	TGTGCCAGTAGTCCGACTAGCGGGAGGTCCGGGAATGAGCAGTTCTTC
TRBJ2-7	-	TRBV9	-	CASSPRSYEQYF	TGTGCCAGCAGCCCCCGCAGCTACGAGCAGTACTTC
TRBJ1-2	-	TRBV6-5	-	CAIFGAYGYTF	TGTGCGATATTTGGAGCTTATGGCTACACCTTC
TRBJ2-1	-	TRBV6-1	TRBD1	CASSENLGQGNEQFF	TGTGCCAGCAGTGAAAACCTGGGACAGGGGAATGAGCAGTTCTTC
TRBJ2-5	-	TRBV4-3	-	CASSQVIEGETQYF	TGCGCCAGCAGCCAAGTTATTGAGGGAGAGACCCAGTACTTC
TRBJ2-7	once	TRBV5-1	-	CASSLAGSRYEQYF	TGCGCCAGCAGCTTGGCAGGGTCCCGATACGAGCAGTACTTC
TRBJ1-5	-	TRBV11-2	-	CASSSQYHQPQHF	TGTGCCAGCAGCTCACAGTACCATCAGCCCCAGCATTTT
TRBJ2-1	-	TRBV6-1	TRBD2	CASSEQAGAWNEQFF	TGTGCCAGCAGTGAACAAGCGGGAGCATGGAATGAGCAGTTCTTC
TRBJ2-1	-	TRBV6-6	-	CASSSGQIFYNEQFF	TGTGCCAGCAGCAGTGGACAGATCTTCTACAATGAGCAGTTCTTC
TRBJ2-1	-	TRBV18	-	CASSPYTGDYNEQFF	TGTGCCAGCTCACCATACACAGGTGATTACAATGAGCAGTTCTTC
TRBJ2-3	-	TRBV30	TRBD2	CAWSNSGTDTQYF	TGTGCCTGGAGCAATAGCGGGACTGATACGCAGTATTTT
TRBJ1-1	-	TRBV6-1	TRBD1	CASSEVTGGITEAFF	TGTGCCAGCAGTGAAGTAACAGGGGGCATCACTGAAGCTTTCTTT
TRBJ2-7	-	TRBV29-1	-	CSVEGQPGSYEQYF	TGCAGCGTTGAAGGTCAGCCCGGGAGCTACGAGCAGTACTTC
TRBJ2-3	-	TRBV9	-	CASSVLTEEDTQYF	TGTGCCAGCAGCGTCCTGACGGAGGAGGATACGCAGTATTTT
TRBJ2-5	-	TRBV7-2	TRBD2	CASSTASGRAGETQYF	TGTGCCAGCAGCACCGCTAGCGGGAGGGCCGGAGAGACCCAGTACTTC
TRBJ2-1	-	TRBV7-9	-	CASFPPGDEQFF	TGTGCCAGCTTCCCCCCCGGAGATGAGCAGTTCTTC
TRBJ1-1	few	TRBV4-1	-	CASSQVTDTEAFF	TGCGCCAGCAGCCAAGTGACAGACACTGAAGCTTTCTTT
TRBJ2-6	-	TRBV19	TRBD1	CASSSARDRGSGANVLTF	TGTGCCAGTAGTTCGGCTCGGGACAGGGGCTCTGGGGCCAACGTCCTGACTTTC
TRBJ2-5	-	TRBV7-9	TRBD1	CASSLGDREYF	TGTGCCAGCAGCTTGGGGGACAGAGAGTACTTC
TRBJ2-1	once	TRBV9	TRBD2	CASSVTSGSLNEQFF	TGTGCCAGCAGCGTAACTAGCGGGAGTCTTAATGAGCAGTTCTTC
TRBJ1-5	-	TRBV15	-	CATSRESGTGQPQHF	TGTGCCACCAGCAGAGAATCAGGAACCGGTCAGCCCCAGCATTTT
TRBJ1-2	-	TRBV6-5	-	CASTNRRGNYGYTF	TGTGCCAGCACCAACCGACGCGGGAACTATGGCTACACCTTC
TRBJ1-5	-	TRBV7-8	-	CASSLDRRPPQHF	TGTGCCAGCAGCTTAGACAGGCGCCCGCCCCAGCATTTT
TRBJ2-3	-	TRBV10-1	-	CASSPTAGVGPDTQYF	TGCGCCAGCAGTCCGACTGCCGGGGTTGGGCCAGATACGCAGTATTTT
TRBJ1-5	-	TRBV5-8	-	CASSLAAGTQPQHF	TGTGCCAGCAGCTTGGCCGCGGGGACTCAGCCCCAGCATTTT
TRBJ2-7	-	TRBV19	-	CASSLLGGASEQYF	TGTGCCAGTAGCCTCTTAGGGGGGGCTAGCGAGCAGTACTTC
TRBJ1-2	-	TRBV18	-	CASSNQGGYTF	TGTGCCAGCTCAAACCAGGGAGGCTACACCTTC
TRBJ2-7	-	TRBV7-6	-	CASSFGSSYEQYF	TGTGCCAGCAGCTTCGGGAGCTCCTACGAGCAGTACTTC